This T cell receptor (beta chain) was recorded in a study of identical twins (dated by TCRdb to the mid-2010s). Turning to the overall study: To test whether fetal clonotypes persist, this study deep-sequenced TCR alpha and beta repertoires from monozygotic twins, from unrelated adults of various ages, and from cord blood. To rule out contamination, replicate twin experiments were performed at different times with different library preparation protocols. Results the study describes overall, beyond this receptor: Invariant T cells such as MAIT and iNKT could partly confound zero-insertion analyses, although diverse VJ usage argued against such confounding for most clonotypes. Because the same donors could not be followed over many years, the conclusions relied on cross-sectional statistical analysis. In monozygotic twins, out-of-frame TCR alpha sharing was systematically underestimated by recombination models, although the models agreed with sharing between unrelated individuals. In beta out-of-frame sequences, excess twin sharing was weaker, because having fewer shared sequences lowered the signal-to-noise ratio. Fewer insertions were carried by abundant cord blood beta clonotypes, a similar but weaker trend appeared in young adult naive repertoires, and no such trend appeared in memory repertoires. Compared with coincidental sharing between unrelated individuals, out-of-frame TCR alpha sequences shared between twins showed an excess of sequences with low generation probability.

The library relied on 5' RACE. This sample was sequenced with an Illumina HiSeq 2000. Template switching introduced a universal primer binding site; the final cDNA contained a unique molecular identifier, enabling accurate counting of TCR cDNA molecules. Specific primers in the conserved constant-segment region were used to synthesize first-strand cDNA for the TCR alpha and beta chains. To control for contamination, each cDNA library was double barcoded with a SMART-Mk sample barcode plus Illumina barcodes. TruSeq adapter sequences, together with Illumina sample barcodes, were added in two successive PCR steps. The TCR alpha and beta cDNA libraries were sequenced on the Illumina HiSeq platform using custom primers. The authors' analysis ran thus. MiGEC was used to process raw reads and extract unique molecular identifiers, and MiXCR was used to find CDR3 positions. Recombination models were inferred per individual with the repgenHMM and IGoR tools using an EM algorithm. Shared clonotype analysis was performed with the tcR package in R, normalizing sharing by the product of cloneset sizes. To study raw recombination without the effects of thymic and clonal selection, out-of-frame nonproductive sequences were analyzed. Using fastp at Q25 and MiXCR, TCRdb reprocessed the public reads and kept productive beta chains. One record per CDR3 amino acid sequence lists the most common genes and DNA. The V and J calls shown here were made by TCRdb, not taken from the authors' results. Recorded for this sample are roughly 350,000 distinct CDR3 sequences; about 9% of them occurred a single time. Jointly, the top ten make up roughly 8.7% of the sample.

The CDR3 goes from the cysteine to the phenylalanine over 13 residues. Left in the record is the CDR3 DNA by itself, 39 bases read in frame from the first base. The germline V gene gives CDR1 as SGDLS and CDR2 as YYNGEE. The V end loses 2 bases and the J end loses 8 bases, and a stretch of 11 bases separates them. This clonotype was detected many times. The specificity of this receptor is unknown. No qualities accompany the bases; no much larger clone lies one base away. Only healthy Caucasian donors were included. Three unrelated non-twin adults were also sequenced: a male aged 18 to 30, a male aged 50 to 60 and a female aged 50 to 60. Miltenyi CD45RO+ enrichment and human naive T-cell isolation kits were used to isolate memory (CD45RO+) and naive T cells from PBMC.

The V gene is TRBV9 and the J gene is TRBJ2-1; a weak D assignment points to TRBD1 (7 bases agree). The origin of this receptor is a woman aged 50 to 60 in good health. Sequencing used naive T cells sorted from blood. The label giving this sample's cell subset or site can be read as: cells isolated with a human naive T-cell isolation kit. The DNA sequence is given as TGTGCCAGCAGCGTCTTCAGGGGGGATGAGCAGTTCTTC. It is translated as CASSVFRGDEQFF. When the CDR3 is completed using the reference TRBV9 and TRBJ2-1 genes on either side, the full variable domain is DSGVTQTPKHLITATGQRVTLRCSPRSGDLSVYWYQQSLDQGLQFLIQYYNGEERAKGNILERFSAQQFPDLHSELNLSSLELGDSALYFCASSVFRGDEQFFGPGTRLTVL.